Sequencing of this TCR beta chain was carried out in a study of PD-L1 blockade in urothelial cancer. Time point here: peripheral blood 6 weeks after treatment start. Clones were read by immunoSEQ multiplex PCR, and TCRdb kept only the in-frame ones, dropping some. This sample has tens of thousands of clones; over 75% occur once, and the top ten carry under 2.5%. CDR1 and CDR2 from the germline V gene are ENHRY and SYGVKD. The CDR3 loop spans 14 amino acids. After removal of 9 bases from V and 2 bases from J, the junction contained 4 bases not matched to a gene. Material: PBMCs, obtained around atezolizumab (anti-PD-L1) treatment. The clonotype comes from a man aged 50 or older with urothelial cancer. The genes are TRBV10-3 and TRBJ2-5, with 12 positions matching TRBD2. This CDR3 reads CAIASGRDQETQYF. The CDR3 coding sequence is TGTGCCATTGCTAGCGGGAGGGATCAAGAGACCCAGTACTTC.